Listed below are T cell receptor beta chains from one sample, sequenced in a study of response to subunit inactivated influenza vaccine. TCRdb reprocessed the RT-PCR reads with MiXCR, giving one entry per CDR3 protein. This sample has 250,000 to 350,000 distinct CDR3 sequences; approximately 20% occur once, and the top ten carry over 9%. Material: PBMCs from blood, obtained 21 months after vaccination. These TCRs come from a man between 50 and 75 years old who received an inactivated influenza vaccine. Each CDR3 is given with its conserved first and last residue. A D gene is named only where the DNA matches it firmly. The listing skips clone size in some rows; elsewhere it reads once, few, many or a size class.

J	size	V	D	CDR3	DNA
TRBJ2-5	.	TRBV28	TRBD2	CASDVAGGSRSQYF	TGTGCCAGCGATGTAGCGGGAGGCTCCAGATCTCAGTACTTC
TRBJ1-4	many	TRBV6-5	.	CASSYDGATNEKLFF	TGTGCCAGCAGTTACGACGGTGCAACTAATGAAAAACTGTTTTTT
TRBJ1-1	.	TRBV29-1	.	CSVIRVSEAFF	TGCAGCGTAATCAGGGTGAGTGAAGCTTTCTTT
TRBJ2-7	.	TRBV28	.	CASSFLSDGGTSSYEQYF	TGTGCCAGCAGTTTTCTCTCCGATGGGGGAACTAGCTCCTACGAGCAGTACTTC
TRBJ1-3	few	TRBV5-1	TRBD1	CASSHGTGAGNTIYF	TGCGCCAGCAGCCACGGGACAGGAGCTGGAAACACCATATATTTT
TRBJ1-1	.	TRBV4-1	.	CASSQRQPGGEAFF	TGCGCCAGCAGCCAACGTCAGCCGGGGGGGGAAGCTTTCTTT
TRBJ1-2	.	TRBV20-1	.	CSDTTASYGYTF	TGCAGTGACACGACAGCGAGCTATGGCTACACCTTC
TRBJ1-2	many	TRBV12-3/TRBV12-4	.	CASSLAGPGGYTF	TGTGCCAGCAGTTTAGCAGGCCCCGGTGGCTACACCTTC
TRBJ2-2	.	TRBV9	.	CASSVEWDNTGELFF	TGTGCCAGCAGCGTAGAGTGGGACAACACCGGGGAGCTGTTTTTT
TRBJ1-1	few	TRBV5-1	TRBD1	CASSLGQVALNTEAFF	TGCGCCAGCAGCCTGGGACAGGTTGCCCTGAACACTGAAGCTTTCTTT
TRBJ2-2	once	TRBV4-2	TRBD2	CASSQAGGNTGELFF	TGTGCCAGCAGCCAGGCGGGGGGAAACACCGGGGAGCTGTTTTTT
TRBJ1-5	many	TRBV12-3/TRBV12-4	.	CASSDYGGSPQHF	TGTGCCAGCAGCGACTATGGGGGATCGCCCCAGCATTTT
TRBJ2-1	many	TRBV5-4	TRBD2	CASRPLAGEGNEQFF	TGTGCCAGCAGACCTCTAGCGGGAGAAGGCAATGAGCAGTTCTTC
TRBJ1-2	.	TRBV25-1	.	CASSESRLYGYTF	TGTGCCAGCAGTGAATCCCGGCTCTATGGCTACACCTTC
TRBJ1-2	.	TRBV20-1	.	CSARTRDYGYTF	TGCAGTGCGAGGACCCGCGACTATGGCTACACCTTC
TRBJ2-3	.	TRBV7-2	.	CASSPGRAGAQYF	TGTGCCAGCAGCCCCGGACGGGCCGGTGCGCAGTATTTT
TRBJ2-3	few	TRBV6-1	.	CASSEYFWDSPYF	TGTGCCAGCAGTGAATATTTCTGGGACTCTCCGTATTTT
TRBJ2-2	.	TRBV7-3	.	CASSFGTPGELFF	TGTGCCAGCAGCTTCGGGACTCCCGGGGAGCTGTTTTTT
TRBJ2-5	few	TRBV30	TRBD2	CAWSPGGHQETQYF	TGTGCCTGGAGTCCGGGGGGTCACCAAGAGACCCAGTACTTC
TRBJ2-1	.	TRBV30	.	CAWSDDPGVGDNEQFF	TGTGCCTGGAGTGATGACCCCGGGGTAGGAGACAATGAGCAGTTCTTC
TRBJ1-1	few	TRBV5-1	TRBD1	CASSLGGTDLTGGEAFF	TGCGCCAGCAGCTTGGGGGGGACAGACCTAACCGGTGGTGAAGCTTTCTTT
TRBJ2-3	.	TRBV4-3	.	CASSLTVLTTDTQYF	TGCGCCAGCAGCCTTACCGTGCTTACCACAGATACGCAGTATTTT
TRBJ1-2	few	TRBV6-2/TRBV6-3	.	CASRPRDNYGYTF	TGTGCCAGCAGGCCCCGGGACAACTATGGCTACACCTTC
TRBJ1-6	.	TRBV11-2	TRBD1	CASSLTGVSNSPLHF	TGTGCCAGCAGCCTTACAGGGGTTTCGAATTCACCCCTCCACTTT
TRBJ2-1	.	TRBV20-1	.	CSTRQGSSYNEQFF	TGCAGCACTCGGCAGGGGAGCTCCTACAATGAGCAGTTCTTC
TRBJ2-6	.	TRBV7-2	TRBD2	CASSLTSGISGANVLTF	TGTGCCAGCAGCCTAACTAGCGGGATCTCTGGGGCCAACGTCCTGACTTTC
TRBJ2-7	.	TRBV20-1	TRBD1	CSARDRINTGTGKF	TGCAGTGCTAGAGATCGAATTAATACAGGGACAGGGAAGTTC
TRBJ1-1	.	TRBV12-3/TRBV12-4	TRBD1	CASSSGTGGLSEAFF	TGTGCCAGCAGCTCCGGGACAGGGGGCCTGTCTGAAGCTTTCTTT
TRBJ2-1	few	TRBV7-9	.	CASSLAQLEQFF	TGTGCCAGCAGCTTAGCCCAACTGGAGCAGTTCTTC
TRBJ1-2	many	TRBV6-2/TRBV6-3	.	CASNLSGHQGYTF	TGTGCCAGCAACCTCTCTGGACACCAAGGCTACACCTTC
TRBJ2-5	.	TRBV6-1	TRBD2	CASSRPSGVRETQYF	TGTGCCAGCAGTAGACCTAGCGGGGTCAGGGAGACCCAGTACTTC
TRBJ2-3	.	TRBV30	.	CAWTTRDIPYTQYF	TGTGCCTGGACTACCCGGGACATACCTTATACGCAGTATTTT
TRBJ2-2	.	TRBV6-5	TRBD2	CASSYGLAGGTGELFF	TGTGCCAGCAGTTACGGCCTAGCGGGAGGTACCGGGGAGCTGTTTTTT
TRBJ2-1	.	TRBV5-1	TRBD2	CASSLGTSRANEQFF	TGCGCCAGCAGCTTGGGGACTAGCAGGGCCAATGAGCAGTTCTTC
TRBJ2-7	.	TRBV4-3	TRBD1	CASSQVASGQETYEQYF	TGCGCCAGCAGCCAAGTTGCCTCGGGACAGGAGACCTACGAGCAGTACTTC